This T cell receptor (beta chain) came from a study of T cells after yellow fever vaccination (dated by TCRdb to between 2018 and 2021). Context from the whole study: The SMART-Seq v4 Ultra Low Input RNA kit was used to prepare libraries from fractions with low cell numbers. To track T-cell clones before and after primary and booster YFV17D yellow fever vaccination, bulk TCR alpha and beta repertoires were sequenced longitudinally. Two healthy male donors, one aged 18 to 30 and one aged 30 to 40 years, were included in the cohort. Bulk PBMC replicates and cell subsets were isolated from blood drawn at multiple timepoints before and after both primary and secondary immunization. Overall study results and their limits: Computational filtering was required because FACS-sorted repertoires could contain abundant contaminating clonotypes from the bulk population. After the booster, most of the clones that had expanded following primary vaccination were detected again (around 95% of CD4 and roughly 88% of CD8), which suggests that memory was broadly maintained. Only two donors were included in the study, so the extent to which the findings can be generalized is limited. Compared with the primary T-cell response, the secondary T-cell response was weaker but faster, peaking on day 5 rather than day 15. A small share of clonotypes occurred in both CD4 and CD8 compartments, likely arising from convergent recombination.

TCR cDNA was synthesized by 5'RACE template switching, which introduced a universal primer site and unique molecular identifiers. Priming for cDNA synthesis came from both the TCR alpha and TCR beta constant segments. Two PCR steps were used to amplify libraries, with sample barcodes and sequencing adapters being added in the second step. Sequencing of libraries was done on Illumina HiSeq 2500 (2x100 bp) or NovaSeq (2x150 bp). In the source study's methods: Reads were demultiplexed and collapsed into UMI consensus sequences with MIGEC, and V(D)J alignment was performed with MiXCR. Vaccine-responding clonotypes were identified with edgeR using replicate PBMC samples, with FDR below 0.01 and a log2 fold change above 5 up to day 15 being required. CD4 or CD8 identity was assigned to each bulk clonotype according to whether the clonotype was present at higher abundance in the sequenced CD4 repertoire or the sequenced CD8 repertoire. TCRdb ran its own pipeline on the public reads, namely fastp trimming at Q25 and MiXCR clone calling, and kept in-frame beta chains. Each record represents a unique CDR3 protein, reported with the most common genes and DNA among its rows. These V and J calls derive from TCRdb rather than the authors' analysis. For this sample the table gives hundreds of thousands of distinct CDR3 sequences, of which under 14% were detected only once. About 17% of the sample lies in the top ten.

What this sample's treatment or condition label stands for: live attenuated yellow fever vaccine strain. At each blood-draw timepoint, two biological replicates of bulk PBMCs were collected. PBMCs were isolated from peripheral blood using a standard Ficoll-Paque protocol. TriZol was used to extract RNA from bulk PBMCs, CD4 and CD8 fractions, and dextramer-positive and dextramer-negative fractions. This clonotype was counted ten times or more. The antigen it recognizes is unknown. The input lacks base qualities; no much larger clone sits a single base away. The CDR3 spans 13 residues, from the cysteine through the phenylalanine. Only the CDR3 region is kept as DNA, spanning 39 bases read in frame from base 1. Trimming costs V 2 bases and J 7 bases, and their ends lie 8 bases apart. CDR1 LGHDT and CDR2 YNNKEL are derived from the germline V gene (reference sequence).

This specimen was PBMCs, taken on the day of the first yellow fever vaccination. Here the chain combines TRBV3-1 and TRBJ2-2, with the identity of the D gene unclear. The TCR sequence derives from a man younger than 35 who received the YFV17D yellow fever vaccine. The CDR3 region: CASSQSFNGELFF. The nucleotide sequence is TGTGCCAGCAGCCAATCCTTTAACGGGGAGCTGTTTTTT.